This TCR beta chain was captured by sequencing in a study of Graves' ophthalmopathy and Graves' hyperthyroidism. On the study more broadly: There was a collection of peripheral blood at initial diagnosis, before any treatment. Study-level points and caveats: It was with around 70% sensitivity and just under 75% specificity that the model predicted ophthalmopathy progression. Also, most clonotypes expanded in the thyroid above 0.001 frequency appeared in blood.

Researchers took RNA transcripts and amplified TCR beta CDR3 regions from them. Investigators did first-round RT-PCR with HTBI primers, then second-round multiplex PCR. TCRdb re-derived calls from the multiplex PCR reads in MiXCR, one entry per CDR3 protein. The sample has about 210,000 distinct CDR3 sequences, approximately 28% seen once. Concerning this clonotype: Its target is unknown.

This CDR3 region has 15 residues. V shed 3 bases and J shed 0 bases, with 7 bases lying between them. Germline V gene data show CDR1 as SGHRS and CDR2 as YFSETQ. The J gene is TRBJ2-6, the V gene TRBV5-1; D might be TRBD1 (6 bases). The sample was peripheral blood. The receptor was isolated from a man aged 50 to 60 with Graves' ophthalmopathy. In DNA form, the CDR3 reads TGCGCCAGCAGCTGGACAGTCTCTGGGGCCAACGTCCTGACTTTC. Protein: CASSWTVSGANVLTF.